This T cell receptor beta chain was found in a study of immune heterogeneity within non-small cell lung tumors. Genomic DNA from bulk tumor acted as the template, and roughly 0.55 ug was loaded per sample. Widely spaced biopsies, several per primary tumor, were obtained at surgery. The cohort was untreated, with newly diagnosed non-small cell lung cancer undergoing curative surgery. Individuals who provided samples were patients with newly diagnosed non-small cell lung cancer who were having surgery with curative intent. With 5 bases clipped from V and 9 bases from J, the junction kept 9 bases outside the gene matches. Looked up from germline, CDR1 is MDHEN and CDR2 is SYDVKM. The CDR3 covers 15 residues. This clonotype has a count of ten or more. Multiplex PCR relied on 32 V and 13 J primers to amplify TCR beta CDR3. MiXCR, applied by TCRdb to the multiplex PCR reads, yields one record per CDR3 protein. The table records 20,000 or so distinct CDR3 sequences, 25% to 35% of them present only once.

The sample was lung tumor tissue. This TCR derives from a middle-aged man with non-small cell lung cancer. This sequence joins TRBV28 and TRBJ1-4; 10 bases agree with TRBD1. CDR3: CASSPPGQGIQKLFF. The CDR3 bases are TGTGCCAGCAGTCCCCCGGGACAGGGGATTCAAAAACTGTTTTTT.